These T cell receptor beta chains were read from a single sample in a study of cytomegalovirus exposure and HLA in healthy donors. The data were produced by immunoSEQ multiplex PCR, yet TCRdb's version contains in-frame clones alone and is incomplete. The table includes 150,000 to 200,000 clones, around 79% detected once. The sequenced material came from PBMCs. The receptor source for this set is a woman in her forties or fifties in good health and CMV-seropositive. Each CDR3 is given with its conserved first and last residue. D genes are given only for firm matches. The size entry is marked missing in some rows and otherwise reads once, few, many or a size class.

>-|TRBJ1-1|-|TRBV7-3
CASSLTGGVNTEAFF
TGTGCCAGCAGCTTAACGGGGGGGGTGAACACTGAAGCTTTCTTT
>TRBD2|TRBJ2-7|-|TRBV27
CASRSGDSYEQYF
TGTGCCAGCAGAAGCGGGGACTCCTACGAGCAGTACTTC
>TRBD1|TRBJ2-3|-|TRBV5-5
CASRPQGVPTDTQYF
TGTGCCAGCAGGCCACAGGGGGTCCCCACAGATACGCAGTATTTT
>-|TRBJ1-2|-|TRBV19
CASNAGGRGYGYTF
TGTGCCAGTAACGCCGGGGGTCGGGGCTATGGCTACACCTTC
>TRBD1|TRBJ1-5|-|TRBV2
CASSGPGTGEHF
TGTGCCAGCAGTGGACCCGGGACAGGAGAGCATTTT
>-|TRBJ1-5|-|TRBV7-9
CSSSLGGQPQHF
TGTTCCAGCAGCTTAGGAGGTCAGCCCCAGCATTTT
>TRBD1|TRBJ1-4|-|TRBV9
CASSVEQGKTNEKLFF
TGTGCCAGCAGCGTGGAACAGGGGAAAACTAATGAAAAACTGTTTTTT
>-|TRBJ2-2|-|TRBV25-1
CASSDAGGRNTGELFF
TGTGCCAGCAGTGATGCCGGGGGGCGGAACACCGGGGAGCTGTTTTTT
>TRBD1|TRBJ2-1|-|TRBV5-1
CASSAGQGAYNEQFF
TGCGCCAGCAGTGCCGGACAGGGAGCGTACAATGAGCAGTTCTTC
>-|TRBJ1-5|-|TRBV6-1
CASSEGARNSNQPQHF
TGTGCCAGCAGTGAAGGCGCACGAAATAGCAATCAGCCCCAGCATTTT
>-|TRBJ1-2|-|TRBV9
CASSVEVRGGDGYTF
TGTGCCAGCAGCGTAGAGGTCCGAGGAGGGGATGGCTACACCTTC
>-|TRBJ1-4|few|TRBV6-1
CASSPEATNEKLFF
TGTGCCAGCAGCCCAGAGGCAACTAATGAAAAACTGTTTTTT
>TRBD2|TRBJ2-3|-|TRBV4-1
CASSQDPLAGYADTQYF
TGCGCCAGCAGCCAAGATCCGCTAGCGGGATATGCAGATACGCAGTATTTT
>TRBD2|TRBJ2-5|-|TRBV5-4
CASSRSGGAGETQYF
TGTGCCAGCAGCCGCAGCGGGGGGGCCGGGGAGACCCAGTACTTC
>TRBD2|TRBJ2-3|-|TRBV9
CASSSERGADTQYF
TGTGCCAGCAGCTCTGAGCGGGGGGCAGATACGCAGTATTTT
>-|TRBJ1-2|once|TRBV19
CASSPQGFGYGYTF
TGTGCCAGTAGTCCCCAGGGATTTGGGTATGGCTACACCTTC
>-|TRBJ1-2|-|TRBV7-2
CASSLLTAYGYTF
TGTGCCAGCAGCTTATTAACAGCCTATGGCTACACCTTC
>TRBD1|TRBJ1-4|-|TRBV15
CATSPTGGAGREKLFF
TGTGCCACCAGTCCTACAGGGGGCGCAGGTCGTGAAAAACTGTTTTTT
>-|TRBJ2-7|-|TRBV19
CASSRTDSPYEQYF
TGTGCCAGTAGTAGGACAGACTCTCCCTACGAGCAGTACTTC
>TRBD2|TRBJ2-5|-|TRBV4-1
CASSQGPAGGWETQYF
TGCGCCAGCAGCCAAGGGCCAGCGGGGGGGTGGGAGACCCAGTACTTC
>TRBD1|TRBJ2-1|few|TRBV2
CASSGTGRYNEQFF
TGTGCCAGCAGTGGGACAGGGCGATACAATGAGCAGTTCTTC
>TRBD1|TRBJ1-5|few|TRBV5-5
CASSLEGQGAQHF
TGTGCCAGCAGCTTGGAGGGCCAGGGGGCCCAGCATTTT
>-|TRBJ2-7|-|TRBV5-1
CASSLGWGTDYEQYF
TGCGCCAGCAGCTTGGGTTGGGGGACTGACTACGAGCAGTACTTC
>-|TRBJ2-3|-|TRBV5-6
CASSLTVGTQYF
TGTGCCAGCAGCTTGACAGTAGGTACGCAGTATTTT
>-|TRBJ2-5|few|TRBV6-5
CASRQGIAETQYF
TGTGCCAGCAGGCAGGGGATTGCAGAGACCCAGTACTTC
>TRBD1|TRBJ2-7|-|TRBV6-5
CASSYRTGGYEQYF
TGTGCCAGCAGCTATAGGACAGGGGGGTACGAGCAGTACTTC
>-|TRBJ1-2|-|TRBV5-1
CASSSGVVGYTF
TGCGCCAGCAGTTCGGGGGTCGTTGGCTACACCTTC
>TRBD2|TRBJ2-1|once|TRBV6-4
CASKPEGLAGGEQFF
TGTGCCAGCAAGCCTGAGGGACTAGCGGGAGGTGAGCAGTTCTTC
>TRBD1|TRBJ2-1|-|TRBV25-1
CASSEYTGGCYNEQFF
TGTGCCAGCAGTGAATACACAGGGGGCTGTTACAATGAGCAGTTCTTC
>-|TRBJ1-1|-|TRBV28
CASRPPQGTEAFF
TGTGCCAGCAGACCCCCCCAGGGCACTGAAGCTTTCTTT
>-|TRBJ1-1|-|TRBV7-9
CASSLGGGREAFF
TGTGCCAGCAGCTTAGGTGGCGGGAGGGAAGCTTTCTTT
>-|TRBJ1-1|-|TRBV7-3
CASSADRNTEAFF
TGTGCCAGCAGCGCAGACAGGAACACTGAAGCTTTCTTT
>TRBD1|TRBJ1-1|-|TRBV7-2
CASSSRTGDTEAFF
TGTGCCAGCAGCTCCAGGACAGGGGATACTGAAGCTTTCTTT
>TRBD1|TRBJ2-1|once|TRBV19
CASIGTGRYNEQFF
TGTGCCAGTATAGGGACAGGACGATACAATGAGCAGTTCTTC
>-|TRBJ2-3|-|TRBV5-6
CASSSFRQGTDTQYF
TGTGCCAGCAGCTCCTTTCGACAGGGCACAGATACGCAGTATTTT
>TRBD1|TRBJ1-1|-|TRBV6-5
CASSQTGANTEAFF
TGTGCCAGCAGTCAGACAGGGGCGAACACTGAAGCTTTCTTT
>-|TRBJ2-3|-|TRBV4-3
CASSQDRGSLAQYF
TGCGCCAGCAGCCAAGATCGCGGTAGCCTCGCGCAGTATTTT
>TRBD2|TRBJ2-2|once|TRBV6-5
CASSYTTSGRAGELFF
TGTGCCAGCAGTTACACTACTAGCGGGAGGGCCGGGGAGCTGTTTTTT